A selection of T cell receptor beta chains follows, all from one sample in a study of follicular helper T cells after annual influenza vaccination. Only in-frame clones appear in the TCRdb table, and some are missing; sequencing was by immunoSEQ multiplex PCR. The table lists roughly 2,600 clones, about 88% of them singletons. The material was CXCR5+ CD38+ circulating T follicular helper cells from blood, obtained on the day of influenza vaccination. The receptor set was obtained from an adult who received the influenza vaccine. Each CDR3 is given with its conserved first and last residue. The order of the fields is J gene, clone size, V gene, D gene, CDR3 DNA, CDR3 protein. D genes are given only for firm matches. The size field is filled for only some rows; it gives once, few, many or a size class.

J: TRBJ1-2; size: once; V: TRBV27; D: TRBD1; DNA: TGTGCCAGCAGTCCCGGGACAGGGGGCGGCAACTATGGCTACACCTTC; CDR3: CASSPGTGGGNYGYTF
J: TRBJ2-1; size: NA; V: TRBV19; D: NA; DNA: TGTGCCAGTAGTCCCCCCGGGCGGGCGTCATACAATGAGCAGTTCTTC; CDR3: CASSPPGRASYNEQFF
J: TRBJ2-5; size: NA; V: TRBV20-1; D: NA; DNA: TGCAGTGTTACTAGGGGGGAGACCCAGTACTTC; CDR3: CSVTRGETQYF
J: TRBJ2-3; size: few; V: TRBV19; D: TRBD2; DNA: TGTGCCAGTAGTATCCTTCTGGTGACTAGCGGGGGGGCATATACGCAGTATTTT; CDR3: CASSILLVTSGGAYTQYF
J: TRBJ2-3; size: NA; V: TRBV29-1; D: TRBD1; DNA: TGCAGCGTTGAGCTCGGACAGGGGCTTAGGGATACGCAGTATTTT; CDR3: CSVELGQGLRDTQYF
J: TRBJ1-2; size: NA; V: TRBV4-1; D: NA; DNA: TGCGCCAGCAGCCAAGTCAGCGACAACTATGGCTACACCTTC; CDR3: CASSQVSDNYGYTF
J: TRBJ1-6; size: once; V: TRBV11-2; D: NA; DNA: TGTGCCAGCAGCTTACAAGGGGCCCCCAATTCACCCCTCCACTTT; CDR3: CASSLQGAPNSPLHF
J: TRBJ2-7; size: NA; V: TRBV7-9; D: NA; DNA: TGTGCCAGCAGCTTGGGGCCAGGCCCCAGGGAGCAGTACTTC; CDR3: CASSLGPGPREQYF
J: TRBJ1-2; size: NA; V: TRBV4-1; D: TRBD1; DNA: TGCGCCAGCAGCCAGAGGGGACAGGGGGCGATGGGCTATGGCTACACCTTC; CDR3: CASSQRGQGAMGYGYTF
J: TRBJ2-3; size: NA; V: TRBV7-3; D: NA; DNA: TGTGCCAGCAGCTTGTCGACAGGAATCACAGATACGCAGTATTTT; CDR3: CASSLSTGITDTQYF
J: TRBJ1-1; size: NA; V: TRBV28; D: NA; DNA: TGTGCCAGCAGTTCCTCTGCCCGGGGTAACACTGAAGCTTTCTTT; CDR3: CASSSSARGNTEAFF
J: TRBJ2-1; size: NA; V: TRBV9; D: TRBD1; DNA: TGTGCCAGCAGCGTTCCAGGACAGGGGGCTGGAAATGAGCAGTTCTTC; CDR3: CASSVPGQGAGNEQFF
J: TRBJ1-6; size: NA; V: TRBV4-1; D: NA; DNA: TGCGCCAGCAGCCAAGACGCGGGGAATTCACCCCTCCACTTT; CDR3: CASSQDAGNSPLHF
J: TRBJ2-7; size: NA; V: TRBV5-1; D: TRBD1; DNA: TGCGCCAGCAGCAAAGACCAGGGGGCTATTTCCTACGAGCAGTACTTC; CDR3: CASSKDQGAISYEQYF
J: TRBJ1-2; size: once; V: TRBV5-1; D: NA; DNA: TGCGCCAGCAGCTCACAGGGCGAAGTTAACTATGGCTACACCTTC; CDR3: CASSSQGEVNYGYTF
J: TRBJ1-5; size: NA; V: TRBV28; D: TRBD1; DNA: TGTGCCAGCAGTCCAAGTGGGACAGCCGGGGATGCGAAATCCCAGCATTTT; CDR3: CASSPSGTAGDAKSQHF
J: TRBJ2-7; size: NA; V: TRBV2; D: TRBD1; DNA: TGTGCCAGCCGCCAGGGGGCGGGAGAGCAGTACTTC; CDR3: CASRQGAGEQYF
J: TRBJ2-5; size: NA; V: TRBV25-1; D: NA; DNA: TGTGCCAGCTCTCGCGTCGGGACCCAGGGGATTGGGACCCAGTACTTC; CDR3: CASSRVGTQGIGTQYF
J: TRBJ1-5; size: NA; V: TRBV28; D: TRBD1; DNA: TGTGCCAGCACCAAGCAACGACAGGGGGCAAATCAGCCCCAGCATTTT; CDR3: CASTKQRQGANQPQHF
J: TRBJ1-2; size: once; V: TRBV7-3; D: TRBD1; DNA: TGTGCCAGCAGCTTAACGGGGACAGGTCGGGGTGGCTACACCTTC; CDR3: CASSLTGTGRGGYTF
J: TRBJ2-7; size: once; V: TRBV28; D: NA; DNA: TGTGCCAGCAGTCCTCCGGGACTTTACGAGCAGTACTTC; CDR3: CASSPPGLYEQYF
J: TRBJ2-7; size: NA; V: TRBV5-1; D: TRBD1; DNA: TGCGCCAGCAGCTCCACGGACAGGTACGACGAGCAGTACTTC; CDR3: CASSSTDRYDEQYF
J: TRBJ2-1; size: NA; V: TRBV7-9; D: NA; DNA: TGTGCCAGCAGCCTCAGGTCCTACAATGAGCAGTTCTTC; CDR3: CASSLRSYNEQFF
J: TRBJ2-6; size: NA; V: TRBV7-8; D: TRBD1; DNA: TGTGCCAGCAGCTTAGTAATTCGGACAGGGTTCGCCTCTGGGGCCAACGTCCTGACTTTC; CDR3: CASSLVIRTGFASGANVLTF
J: TRBJ1-4; size: NA; V: TRBV28; D: NA; DNA: TGTGCCAGCCGACCGGGGGGAAATAATGAAAAACTGTTTTTT; CDR3: CASRPGGNNEKLFF
J: TRBJ2-2; size: NA; V: TRBV4-2; D: TRBD2; DNA: TGTGCCAGCAGCCAAGCATGGGCGGGAGTAAACACCGGGGAGCTGTTTTTT; CDR3: CASSQAWAGVNTGELFF
J: TRBJ2-3; size: NA; V: TRBV19; D: TRBD2; DNA: TGTGCCAGTAGTGGGACTGGGGCTAGCGGTGCAGATACGCAGTATTTT; CDR3: CASSGTGASGADTQYF
J: TRBJ2-1; size: once; V: TRBV7-3; D: TRBD2; DNA: TGTGCCAGCAGCTTAATACTAGCGGGGTCTAGCTCCTACAATGAGCAGTTCTTC; CDR3: CASSLILAGSSSYNEQFF
J: TRBJ2-2; size: NA; V: TRBV2; D: NA; DNA: TGTGCCAGCAGTGGGCCCTCAGGGGCCGGGGAGCTGTTTTTT; CDR3: CASSGPSGAGELFF
J: TRBJ2-7; size: NA; V: TRBV15; D: NA; DNA: TGTGCCACCAGCAGATCGGTGGGGCAGGGGCACGAGCAGTACTTC; CDR3: CATSRSVGQGHEQYF
J: TRBJ2-5; size: NA; V: TRBV7-7; D: TRBD1; DNA: TGTGCTAGCAGCGTCAACAGGGGACCAGAGACCCAGTACTTC; CDR3: CASSVNRGPETQYF
J: TRBJ2-7; size: NA; V: TRBV6-5; D: TRBD1; DNA: TGTGCCAGCGGAAAGACAGGGGGCGAGCAGTACTTC; CDR3: CASGKTGGEQYF
J: TRBJ2-7; size: NA; V: TRBV6-1; D: NA; DNA: TGTGCCATCAGCCAGGGTAGGGGTCCCTACGAGCAGTACTTC; CDR3: CAISQGRGPYEQYF
J: TRBJ1-1; size: NA; V: TRBV6-5; D: NA; DNA: TGTGCCAGCTCTCGGGGAGGTCGGGACACTGAAGCTTTCTTT; CDR3: CASSRGGRDTEAFF
J: TRBJ2-3; size: NA; V: TRBV7-9; D: NA; DNA: TGTGCCAGCAGTCGCTTACAGGGAGATACGCAGTATTTT; CDR3: CASSRLQGDTQYF
J: TRBJ1-2; size: NA; V: TRBV6-1; D: NA; DNA: TGTGCCAGCAGTGAAACAGCCTATGACTATGGCTACACCTTC; CDR3: CASSETAYDYGYTF
J: TRBJ2-5; size: NA; V: TRBV7-7; D: NA; DNA: TGTGCTAGCAGCTTCGGGTCCCAGGAGACCCAGTACTTC; CDR3: CASSFGSQETQYF
J: TRBJ2-1; size: NA; V: TRBV2; D: TRBD1; DNA: TGTGCCAGCAGCGGACAGGGGGGACTCTCTGAGCAGTTCTTC; CDR3: CASSGQGGLSEQFF
J: TRBJ2-2; size: NA; V: TRBV27; D: NA; DNA: TGTGCCAGCAGTTTACTTCCCGGGGAGCTGTTTTTT; CDR3: CASSLLPGELFF
J: TRBJ2-3; size: NA; V: TRBV5-1; D: NA; DNA: TGCGCCAGCAGGAGCGGGCTCACAGATACGCAGTATTTT; CDR3: CASRSGLTDTQYF
J: TRBJ2-5; size: NA; V: TRBV2; D: TRBD1; DNA: TGTGCCAGCACCCTGAACAGGGGCTCCCAAGAGACCCAGTACTTC; CDR3: CASTLNRGSQETQYF
J: TRBJ1-4; size: few; V: TRBV6-6; D: NA; DNA: TGTGCCAGAATCAGAGACTCTATGGGTGAAAAACTGTTTTTT; CDR3: CARIRDSMGEKLFF